The subject of this entry is one T cell receptor beta chain. Its antigen target is currently unknown. No base quality values were provided; no much bigger clone lies one nucleotide off. The sample has other DNA sequences that encode this CDR3 too. Library construction relied on the immunoSEQ multiplex PCR assay. Held by TCRdb, this immuneACCESS table contains in-frame sequences only and omits some clones. Under half of the omission traces to an unresolved V gene where checked; the cause of the rest is unknown. The sample profile shows about 120,000 clones; 93% of them were found once. The ten largest clones capture 2.6% of the sample. This sample is part of a study of control samples from healthy donors and cancer patients (TCRdb year 2020). The germline V gene yields MNHNS for CDR1 and SASEGT for CDR2. V is pared back by 2 bases and J by 0 bases, with 5 bases lying between the germline termini. The CDR3, from cysteine to phenylalanine, totals 14 residues. Only the CDR3 part of the read is kept: 42 bases, read in frame from the first base.

The chain employs TRBV6-1 and TRBJ1-3; the D gene cannot be resolved reliably. What was sequenced was blood. This receptor was identified in a man younger than 45 in good health. In nucleotides, the sequence is TGTGCCAGCAGTGAATTTGGCTCTGGAAACACCATATATTTT. This sequence encodes CASSEFGSGNTIYF.